This entry is about one TCR beta chain. The target antigen is unknown. A much larger clone differs by one base, so this may be a read error. This record comes from a study of tumor and adjacent non-tumor tissue in lung cancer. Study in general: There were 11 to 13 adenocarcinoma, 2 squamous cell carcinoma and 1 small cell lung cancer cases. Whole-study findings and limits: In normal lung, the top 100 clones were significantly more dominant than in tumor. Patients with more diverse tumor TCRs had worse survival. Tumor tissue had significantly higher TCR diversity than normal lung.

Three rounds of nested PCR, following a modified ARM-PCR protocol, produced the TCRbeta library. TCRdb ran MiXCR on the multiplex PCR reads and lists one entry per CDR3 protein. The sample records under 150,000 distinct CDR3 sequences, 66% being singletons. The germline V gene encodes CDR1 DFQATT and CDR2 SNEGSKA (reference sequence). This CDR3 has 15 residues. RNA was extracted from bulk tissue without any cell sorting. The chain couples TRBV20-1 to TRBJ2-3, with D possibly being TRBD1 (6 bases). The receptor comes from a man younger than 40 with non-small cell lung cancer. What was sequenced was lung tumor tissue. The CDR3 nucleotides are TGCAGTGCTAGTGGTGTTGGCAGGGACACACATACGCAGTATTTT. It specifies CSASGVGRDTHTQYF.